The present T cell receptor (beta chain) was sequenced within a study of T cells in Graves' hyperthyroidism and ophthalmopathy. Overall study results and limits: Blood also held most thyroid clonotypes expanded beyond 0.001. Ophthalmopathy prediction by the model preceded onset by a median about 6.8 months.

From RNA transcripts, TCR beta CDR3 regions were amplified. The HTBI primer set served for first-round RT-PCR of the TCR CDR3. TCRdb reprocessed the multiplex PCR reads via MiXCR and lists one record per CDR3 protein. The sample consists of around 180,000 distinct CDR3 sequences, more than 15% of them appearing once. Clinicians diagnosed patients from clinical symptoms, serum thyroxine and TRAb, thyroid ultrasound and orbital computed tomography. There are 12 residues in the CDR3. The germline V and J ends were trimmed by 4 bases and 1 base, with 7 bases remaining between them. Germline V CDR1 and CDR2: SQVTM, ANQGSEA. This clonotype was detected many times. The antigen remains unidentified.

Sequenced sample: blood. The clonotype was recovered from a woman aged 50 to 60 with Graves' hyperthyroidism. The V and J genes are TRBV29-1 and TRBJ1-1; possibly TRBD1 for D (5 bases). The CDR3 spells CSVGTTNTEAFF. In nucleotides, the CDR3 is TGCAGCGTTGGGACAACGAACACTGAAGCTTTCTTT. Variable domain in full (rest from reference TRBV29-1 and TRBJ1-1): SAVISQKPSRDICQRGTSLTIQCQVDSQVTMMFWYRQQPGQSLTLIATANQGSEATYESGFVIDKFPISRPNLTFSTLTVSNMSPEDSSIYLCSVGTTNTEAFFGQGTRLTVV.